This T cell receptor beta chain was captured in a study of response to subunit inactivated influenza vaccine. Findings and caveats of the study: The authors suggested that every seasonal influenza vaccination recruits few new T cells.

TCRdb called the RT-PCR reads again in MiXCR, with one record for every CDR3 protein. The table shows about 570,000 distinct CDR3 sequences, with about 11% occurring only once. The CDR3 contains 16 residues. The germline CDR1 and CDR2 sequences are DFQATT and SNEGSKA (reference sequence). With V trimmed by 6 bases and J by 3 bases, 13 bases remained unmatched. With respect to this clonotype: Its cognate antigen is unknown.

These data are also associated with another study on T cells expressing NK-cell markers. That paper notes: The TCR beta cDNA came from 5'RACE template switching with UMIs. The study drew TCR beta repertoires from sorted CD3+CD56+NKG2C+, CD3+CD56+NKG2C- and CD3+CD56-NKG2C+ T cells. There were seven HCMV-seropositive donors and one seronegative donor among the eight sequenced. Evidence did not settle whether expanded NKG2C+ T cell clones targeted HCMV.

The receptor comes from a man between 50 and 59 years old who received an inactivated influenza vaccine. The sequencing used PBMCs from blood, collected on the day of vaccination. The chain couples TRBV20-1 to TRBJ1-5; 8 positions match TRBD1. CDR3 nucleotides: TGCAGTGCCCATTTAGTCAGGGGGCGAATCAATCAGCCCCAGCATTTT. Its translation: CSAHLVRGRINQPQHF.